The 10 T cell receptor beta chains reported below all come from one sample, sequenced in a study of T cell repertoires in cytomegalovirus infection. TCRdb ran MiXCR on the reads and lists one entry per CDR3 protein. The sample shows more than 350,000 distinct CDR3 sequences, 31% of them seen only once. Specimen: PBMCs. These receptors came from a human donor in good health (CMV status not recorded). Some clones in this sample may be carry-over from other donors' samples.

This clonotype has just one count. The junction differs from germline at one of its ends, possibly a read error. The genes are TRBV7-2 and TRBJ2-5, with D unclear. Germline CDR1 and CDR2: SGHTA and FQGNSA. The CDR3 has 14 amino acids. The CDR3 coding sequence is TGTGCCAGCAGATTAGACCTGTACCAAGAGACCAAGTACTTC. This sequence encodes CASRLDLYQETKYF.

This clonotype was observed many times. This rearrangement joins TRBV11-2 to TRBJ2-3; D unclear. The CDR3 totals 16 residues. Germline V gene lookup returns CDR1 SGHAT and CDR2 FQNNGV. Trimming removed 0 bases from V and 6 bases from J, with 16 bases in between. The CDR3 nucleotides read TGTGCCAGCAGCTTAGATCTGGCGGTATTGACGGATACGCAGTATTTT. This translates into CASSLDLAVLTDTQYF.

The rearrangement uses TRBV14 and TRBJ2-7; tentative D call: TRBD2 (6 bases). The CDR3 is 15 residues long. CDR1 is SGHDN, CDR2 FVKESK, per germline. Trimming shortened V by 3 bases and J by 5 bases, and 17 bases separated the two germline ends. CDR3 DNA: TGTGCCAGCAGCCATCAGGGTTTATCTAGCGACGAGCAGTACTTC. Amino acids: CASSHQGLSSDEQYF.

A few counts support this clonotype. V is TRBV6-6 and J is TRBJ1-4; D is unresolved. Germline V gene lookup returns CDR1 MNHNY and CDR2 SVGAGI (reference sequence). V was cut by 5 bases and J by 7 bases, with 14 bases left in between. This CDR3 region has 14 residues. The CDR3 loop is CASSNRARAEKLFF. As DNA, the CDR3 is TGTGCCAGCAGTAACCGGGCCCGGGCTGAAAAACTGTTTTTT.

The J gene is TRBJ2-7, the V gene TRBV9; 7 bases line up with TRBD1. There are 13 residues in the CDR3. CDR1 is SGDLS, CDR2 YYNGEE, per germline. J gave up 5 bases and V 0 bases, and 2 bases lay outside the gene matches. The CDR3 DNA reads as TGTGCCAGCAGCGTAGCCGACAGGGACGAGCAGTACTTC. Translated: CASSVADRDEQYF.

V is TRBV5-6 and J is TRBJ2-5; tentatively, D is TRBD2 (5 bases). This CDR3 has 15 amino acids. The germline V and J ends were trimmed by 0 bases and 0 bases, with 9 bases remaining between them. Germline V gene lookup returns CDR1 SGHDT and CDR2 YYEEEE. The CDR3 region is CASSLEDSDQETQYF. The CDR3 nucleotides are TGTGCCAGCAGCTTGGAGGACTCGGACCAAGAGACCCAGTACTTC. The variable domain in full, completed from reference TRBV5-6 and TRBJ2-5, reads DAGVTQSPTHLIKTRGQQVTLRCSPKSGHDTVSWYQQALGQGPQFIFQYYEEEERQRGNFPDRFSGHQFPNYSSELNVNALLLGDSALYLCASSLEDSDQETQYFGPGTRLLVL.

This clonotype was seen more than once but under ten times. This chain's CDR3 is CASSLAASSGNEKLFF. For the CDR3, the DNA is TGTGCCAGCAGCTTGGCCGCCAGTTCTGGTAATGAAAAACTGTTTTTT. V gene TRBV5-4 combines with J gene TRBJ1-4; D is uncertain. The CDR3 is 16 amino acids. Trimming left V 0 bases short and J 4 bases short, with 13 bases between. CDR1 SGHNT and CDR2 YYREEE come from the germline V gene (reference sequence).

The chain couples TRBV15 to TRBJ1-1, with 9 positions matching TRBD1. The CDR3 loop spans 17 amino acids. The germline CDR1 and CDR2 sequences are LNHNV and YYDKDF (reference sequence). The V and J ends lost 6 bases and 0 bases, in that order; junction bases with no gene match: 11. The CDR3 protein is CATSFGTGQLMNTEAFF. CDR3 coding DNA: TGTGCCACCAGTTTCGGGACAGGGCAGCTAATGAACACTGAAGCTTTCTTT.

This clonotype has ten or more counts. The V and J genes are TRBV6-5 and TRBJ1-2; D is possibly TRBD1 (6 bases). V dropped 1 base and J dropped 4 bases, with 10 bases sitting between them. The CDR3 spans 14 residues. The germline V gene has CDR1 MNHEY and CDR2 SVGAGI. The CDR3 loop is CASSYFRDTYGYTF. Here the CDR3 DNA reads TGTGCCAGCAGTTACTTCCGGGACACCTATGGCTACACCTTC.

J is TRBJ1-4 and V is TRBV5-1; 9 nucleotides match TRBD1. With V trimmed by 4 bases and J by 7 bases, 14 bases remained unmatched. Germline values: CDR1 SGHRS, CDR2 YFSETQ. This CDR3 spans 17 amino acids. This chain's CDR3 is CASSITGTGRRGEKLFF. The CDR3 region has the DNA TGCGCCAGCAGCATCACCGGGACAGGGAGGAGAGGTGAAAAACTGTTTTTT.